This is a list of T cell receptor beta chains from one sample in a study of CD8+CD57+ T cells in acquired aplastic anemia. TCRdb ran MiXCR on the reads and lists one entry per CDR3 protein. The sample includes hundreds of thousands of distinct CDR3 sequences, over 25% of them seen just once. Sequenced input: sorted CD4+, CD8+, or CD8+CD57+ T cells (not recorded which) from PBMCs. The origin of the receptors is a human donor with aplastic anemia. CDR3s leave out the opening cysteine and the closing phenylalanine or tryptophan. Not every row has a clone size; where given, it reads once, few, many or a size class.

-,TRBJ1-5,TRBV20-1,SAQLGQGENQPQH
once,TRBJ2-3,TRBV3-1,ASSQDVGGGSRTDTQY
many,TRBJ1-1,TRBV2,ASRGSETGDTEAF
many,TRBJ1-2,TRBV15,ATSRGRQGSPYGYT
many,TRBJ1-5,TRBV14,ASSQVGRAQPQH
-,TRBJ1-2,TRBV10-3,ATSSKGGYGYT
many,TRBJ2-1,TRBV9,ASSHLSGRAQF
many,TRBJ2-1,TRBV19,ASSTQDTYNEQF
many,TRBJ2-7,TRBV15,ATSRDRGYEQY
many,TRBJ2-7,TRBV29-1,SVELAGIYEQY